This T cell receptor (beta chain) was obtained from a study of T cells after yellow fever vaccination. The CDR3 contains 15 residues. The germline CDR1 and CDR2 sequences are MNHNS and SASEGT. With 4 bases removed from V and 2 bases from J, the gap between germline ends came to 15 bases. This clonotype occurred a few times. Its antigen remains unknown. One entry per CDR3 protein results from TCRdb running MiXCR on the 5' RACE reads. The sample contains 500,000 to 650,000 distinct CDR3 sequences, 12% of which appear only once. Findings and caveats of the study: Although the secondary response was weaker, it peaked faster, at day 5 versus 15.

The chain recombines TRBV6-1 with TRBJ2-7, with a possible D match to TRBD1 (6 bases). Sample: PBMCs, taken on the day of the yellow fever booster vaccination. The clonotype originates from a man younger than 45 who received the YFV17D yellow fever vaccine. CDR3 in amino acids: CASSGRTATTYEQYF. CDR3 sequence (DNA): TGTGCCAGCAGTGGACGGACAGCAACCACCTACGAGCAGTACTTC.